This TCR beta chain emerged from a study of blood T cell repertoires in COVID-19. Study at large: PBMCs, B-cell-depleted T cells, or T cells provided the cDNA or gDNA that made up the material.

This CDR3 spans 14 amino acids. CDR1 and CDR2 (germline): LNHDA, SQIVND (reference sequence). V was cut by 4 bases and J by 0 bases, with 7 bases left in between. Adults between about 18 and 89 years of age took part from fewer than 30 US areas. The table came from immunoSEQ multiplex PCR; TCRdb's copy has only in-frame clones and leaves some out. The sample shows around 290,000 clones, 70% to 90% of them seen only once. The receptor was isolated from a woman aged 55-70 years in a cohort exposed to, infected with or recovered from COVID-19 (not recorded which). The sequencing input was PBMCs or T cells enriched from blood (not recorded which). The chain is built from TRBV19 and TRBJ1-5; D gene uncertain. CDR3 bases: TGTGCCAGTAGTACCACAAATAGCAATCAGCCCCAGCATTTT. Protein sequence: CASSTTNSNQPQHF.